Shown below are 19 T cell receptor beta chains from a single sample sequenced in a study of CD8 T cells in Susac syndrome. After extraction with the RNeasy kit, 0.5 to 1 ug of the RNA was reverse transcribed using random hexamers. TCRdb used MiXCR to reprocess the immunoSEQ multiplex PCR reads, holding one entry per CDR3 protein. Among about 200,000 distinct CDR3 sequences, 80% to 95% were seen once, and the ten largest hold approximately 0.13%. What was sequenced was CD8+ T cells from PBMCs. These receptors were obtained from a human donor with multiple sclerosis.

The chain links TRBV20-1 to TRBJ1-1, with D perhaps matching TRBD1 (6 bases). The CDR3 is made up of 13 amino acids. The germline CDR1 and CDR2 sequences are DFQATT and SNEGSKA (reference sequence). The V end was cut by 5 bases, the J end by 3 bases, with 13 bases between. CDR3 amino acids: CSAPGRGDTEAFF. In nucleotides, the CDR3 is TGCAGTGCTCCAGGGAGGGGGGACACTGAAGCTTTCTTT.

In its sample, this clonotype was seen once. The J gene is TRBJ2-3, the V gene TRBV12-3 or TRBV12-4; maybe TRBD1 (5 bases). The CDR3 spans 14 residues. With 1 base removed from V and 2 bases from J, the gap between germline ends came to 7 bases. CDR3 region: CASSLEGNTDTQYF. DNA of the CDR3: TGTGCCAGCAGTTTAGAGGGGAACACAGATACGCAGTATTTT.

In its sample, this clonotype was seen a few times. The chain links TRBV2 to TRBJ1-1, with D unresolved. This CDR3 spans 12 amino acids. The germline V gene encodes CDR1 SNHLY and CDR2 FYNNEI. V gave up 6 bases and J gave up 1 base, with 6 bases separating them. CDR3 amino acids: CASREWNTEAFF. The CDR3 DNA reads TGTGCCAGCAGGGAGTGGAACACTGAAGCTTTCTTT.

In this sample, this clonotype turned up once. In DNA, the CDR3 is TGTGCCAGCAGCTTTGGAGGGATGTATCAGGAGCAGTACTTC. Translation: CASSFGGMYQEQYF. The chain employs TRBV5-4 and TRBJ2-7; possibly TRBD2 for D (6 bases). This CDR3 has 14 residues. Germline loops: CDR1 SGHNT, CDR2 YYREEE (reference sequence). With 2 bases removed from V and 7 bases from J, the gap between germline ends came to 16 bases.

CDR3 in DNA: TGTGCCAGCAGCTTAGCGTGGGCGGAAGAGACCCAGTACTTC. As protein: CASSLAWAEETQYF. This chain uses TRBV7-9 with TRBJ2-5; no clear D. Trimming left V 0 bases short and J 3 bases short, with 8 bases between. CDR1 and CDR2 from the germline V gene are SEHNR and FQNEAQ (reference sequence). This CDR3 contains 14 residues.

The DNA of the CDR3 is TGTGCCAGCACCATAGAGGGACCCCCAGTTAATGAAAAACTGTTTTTT. Translation: CASTIEGPPVNEKLFF. This sequence joins TRBV7-9 and TRBJ1-4, with a possible D match to TRBD1 (5 bases). Germline-derived CDR1 and CDR2 are SEHNR and FQNEAQ (reference sequence). The V end was cut by 7 bases, the J end by 4 bases, with 19 bases between. There are 16 residues in the CDR3. Filled out from reference TRBV7-9 and TRBJ1-4, the complete variable domain reads DTGVSQNPRHKITKRGQNVTFRCDPISEHNRLYWYRQTLGQGPEFLTYFQNEAQLEKSRLLSDRFSAERPKGSFSTLEIQRTEQGDSAMYLCASTIEGPPVNEKLFFGSGTQLSVL.

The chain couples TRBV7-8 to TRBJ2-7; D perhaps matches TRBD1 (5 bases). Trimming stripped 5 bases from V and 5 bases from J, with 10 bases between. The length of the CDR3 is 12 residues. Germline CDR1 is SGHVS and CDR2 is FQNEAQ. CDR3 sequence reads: CASSPRVNEQYF. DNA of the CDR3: TGTGCCAGCAGCCCCAGGGTCAACGAGCAGTACTTC.

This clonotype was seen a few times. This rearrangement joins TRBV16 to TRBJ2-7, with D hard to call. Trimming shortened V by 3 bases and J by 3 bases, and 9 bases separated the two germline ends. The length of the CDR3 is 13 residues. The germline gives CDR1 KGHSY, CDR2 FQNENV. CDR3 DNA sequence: TGTGCCAGCAGCCAGAGCGACGGCTACGAGCAGTACTTC. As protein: CASSQSDGYEQYF.

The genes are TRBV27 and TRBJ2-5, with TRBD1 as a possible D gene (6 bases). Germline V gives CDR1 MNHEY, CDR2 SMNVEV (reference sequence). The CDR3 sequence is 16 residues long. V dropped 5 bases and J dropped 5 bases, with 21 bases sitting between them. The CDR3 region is CASSGGPGEAGETQYF. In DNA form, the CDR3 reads TGTGCCAGCAGTGGGGGCCCAGGCGAGGCAGGGGAGACCCAGTACTTC.

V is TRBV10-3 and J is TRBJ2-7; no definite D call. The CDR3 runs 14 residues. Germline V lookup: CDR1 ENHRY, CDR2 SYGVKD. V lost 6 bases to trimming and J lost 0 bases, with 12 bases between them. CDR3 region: CAIRIEASSYEQYF. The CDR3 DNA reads TGTGCCATCAGGATCGAGGCGAGCTCCTACGAGCAGTACTTC.

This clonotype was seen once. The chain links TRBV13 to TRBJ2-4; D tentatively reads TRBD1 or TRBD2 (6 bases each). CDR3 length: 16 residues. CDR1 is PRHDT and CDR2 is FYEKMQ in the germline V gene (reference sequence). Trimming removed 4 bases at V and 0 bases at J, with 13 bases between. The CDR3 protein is CASSSSEGGAKNIQYF. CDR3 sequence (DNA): TGTGCCAGCAGCTCCTCGGAGGGGGGAGCCAAAAACATTCAGTACTTC. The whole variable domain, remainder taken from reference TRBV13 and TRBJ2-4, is AAGVIQSPRHLIKEKRETATLKCYPIPRHDTVYWYQQGPGQDPQFLISFYEKMQSDKGSIPDRFSAQQFSDYHSELNMSSLELGDSALYFCASSSSEGGAKNIQYFGAGTRLSVL.

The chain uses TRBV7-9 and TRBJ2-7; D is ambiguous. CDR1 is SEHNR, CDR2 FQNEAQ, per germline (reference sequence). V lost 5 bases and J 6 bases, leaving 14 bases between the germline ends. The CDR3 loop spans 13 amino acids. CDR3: CASSPWLGPEQYF. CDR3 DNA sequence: TGTGCCAGCAGCCCATGGCTCGGACCCGAGCAGTACTTC.

CDR3 sequence (DNA): TGTGCCAGCAGTGAAAGAGGAGTTAGTGCAGATACGCAGTATTTT. Protein product: CASSERGVSADTQYF. V usage is TRBV2 and J usage is TRBJ2-3; the D is unclear. The CDR3 consists of 15 residues. V was pared by 2 bases and J by 4 bases, with 13 bases between. The germline V gene has CDR1 SNHLY and CDR2 FYNNEI.

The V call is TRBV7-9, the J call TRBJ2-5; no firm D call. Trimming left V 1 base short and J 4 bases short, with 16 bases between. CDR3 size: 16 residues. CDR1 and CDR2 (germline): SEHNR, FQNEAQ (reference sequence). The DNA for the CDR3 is TGTGCCAGCAGCTTAGGGAGCAATTGGGCCCCAGAGACCCAGTACTTC. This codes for CASSLGSNWAPETQYF.

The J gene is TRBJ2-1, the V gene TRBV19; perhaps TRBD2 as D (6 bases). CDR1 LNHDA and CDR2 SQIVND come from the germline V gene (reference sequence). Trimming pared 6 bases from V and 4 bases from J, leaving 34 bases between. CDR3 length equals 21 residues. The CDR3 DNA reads TGTGCCAGTAGCCGGCTTCTGATTATTGTGGGGCGGGACTCTCTATACAATGAGCAGTTCTTC. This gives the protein CASSRLLIIVGRDSLYNEQFF.

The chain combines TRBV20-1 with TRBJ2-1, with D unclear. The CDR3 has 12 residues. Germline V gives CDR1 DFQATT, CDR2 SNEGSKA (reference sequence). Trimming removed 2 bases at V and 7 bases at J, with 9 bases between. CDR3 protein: CSARLGENEQFF. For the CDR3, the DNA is TGCAGTGCTAGACTAGGCGAGAATGAGCAGTTCTTC.

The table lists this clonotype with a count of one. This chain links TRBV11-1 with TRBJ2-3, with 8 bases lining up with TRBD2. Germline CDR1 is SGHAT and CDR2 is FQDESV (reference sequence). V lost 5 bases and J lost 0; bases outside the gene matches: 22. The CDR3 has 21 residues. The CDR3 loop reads CASSATLLRAGAGPSTDTQYF. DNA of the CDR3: TGTGCCAGCAGCGCAACCCTCCTAAGAGCGGGGGCCGGACCTAGCACAGATACGCAGTATTTT.

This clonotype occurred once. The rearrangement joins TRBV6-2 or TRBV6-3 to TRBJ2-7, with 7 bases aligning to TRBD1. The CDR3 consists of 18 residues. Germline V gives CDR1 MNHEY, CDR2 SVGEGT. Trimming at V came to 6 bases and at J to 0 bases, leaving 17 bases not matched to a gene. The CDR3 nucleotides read TGTGCCAGCAGCCACCGCCTCACCGGGACAGAAGGCTCCTACGAGCAGTACTTC. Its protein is CASSHRLTGTEGSYEQYF.

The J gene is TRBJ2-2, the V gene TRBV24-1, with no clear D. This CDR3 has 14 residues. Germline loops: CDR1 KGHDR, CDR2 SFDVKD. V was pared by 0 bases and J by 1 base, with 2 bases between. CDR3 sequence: CATSDLRNTGELFF. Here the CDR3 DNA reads TGTGCCACCAGTGATTTGCGGAACACCGGGGAGCTGTTTTTT.